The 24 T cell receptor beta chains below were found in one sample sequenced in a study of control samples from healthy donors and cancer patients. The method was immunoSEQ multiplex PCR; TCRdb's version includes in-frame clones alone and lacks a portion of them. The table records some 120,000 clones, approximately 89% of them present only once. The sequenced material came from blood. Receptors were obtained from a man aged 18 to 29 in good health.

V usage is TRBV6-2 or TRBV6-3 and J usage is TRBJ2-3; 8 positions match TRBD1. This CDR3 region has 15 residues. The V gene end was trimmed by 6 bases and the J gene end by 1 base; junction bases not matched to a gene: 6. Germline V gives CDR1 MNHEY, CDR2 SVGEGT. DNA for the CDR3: TGTGCCAGCAGCCGACAGGGGCAACGCACAGATACGCAGTATTTT. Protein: CASSRQGQRTDTQYF.

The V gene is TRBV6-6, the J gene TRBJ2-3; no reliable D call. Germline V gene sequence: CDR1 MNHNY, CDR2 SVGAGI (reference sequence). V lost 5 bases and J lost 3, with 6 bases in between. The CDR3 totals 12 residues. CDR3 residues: CASSPSTDTQYF. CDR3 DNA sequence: TGTGCCAGCAGTCCCTCTACAGATACGCAGTATTTT.

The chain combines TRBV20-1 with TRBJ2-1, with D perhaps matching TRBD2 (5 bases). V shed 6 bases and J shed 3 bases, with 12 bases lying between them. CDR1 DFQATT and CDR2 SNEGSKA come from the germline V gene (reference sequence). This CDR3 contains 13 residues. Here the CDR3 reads CSASTADYNEQFF. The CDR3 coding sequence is TGCAGTGCGAGTACAGCGGACTACAATGAGCAGTTCTTC.

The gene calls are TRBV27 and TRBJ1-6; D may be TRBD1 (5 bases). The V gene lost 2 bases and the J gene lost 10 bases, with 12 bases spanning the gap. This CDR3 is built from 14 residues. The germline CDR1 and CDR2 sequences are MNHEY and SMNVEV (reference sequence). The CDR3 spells CASSLRQGWSPLHF. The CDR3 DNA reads TGTGCCAGCAGTTTACGGCAGGGCTGGTCACCCCTCCACTTT.

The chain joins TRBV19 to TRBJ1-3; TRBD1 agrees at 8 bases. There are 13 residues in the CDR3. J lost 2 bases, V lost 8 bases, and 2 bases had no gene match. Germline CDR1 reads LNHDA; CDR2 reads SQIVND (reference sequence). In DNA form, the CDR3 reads TGTGCCAGTGAGGACAGGGCTGGAAACACCATATATTTT. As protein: CASEDRAGNTIYF.

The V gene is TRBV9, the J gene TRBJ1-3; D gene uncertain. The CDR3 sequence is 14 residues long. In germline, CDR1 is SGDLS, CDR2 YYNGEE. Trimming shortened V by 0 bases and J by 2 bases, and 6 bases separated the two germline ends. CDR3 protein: CASSVDPAGNTIYF. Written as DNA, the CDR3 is TGTGCCAGCAGCGTAGACCCAGCTGGAAACACCATATATTTT.

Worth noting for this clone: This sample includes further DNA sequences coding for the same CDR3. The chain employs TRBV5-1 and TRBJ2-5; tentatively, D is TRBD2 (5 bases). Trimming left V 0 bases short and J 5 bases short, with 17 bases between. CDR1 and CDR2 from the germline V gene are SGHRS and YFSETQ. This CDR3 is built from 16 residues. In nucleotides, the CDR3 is TGCGCCAGCAGCTTGGGAGGGCCGGGCTCGGGGGAGACCCAGTACTTC. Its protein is CASSLGGPGSGETQYF.

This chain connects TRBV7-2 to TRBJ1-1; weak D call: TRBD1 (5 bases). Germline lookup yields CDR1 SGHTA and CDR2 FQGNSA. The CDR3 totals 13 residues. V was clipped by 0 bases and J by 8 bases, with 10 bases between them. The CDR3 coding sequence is TGTGCCAGCAGCTTAGCTAGGACATTGGAAGCTTTCTTT. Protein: CASSLARTLEAFF. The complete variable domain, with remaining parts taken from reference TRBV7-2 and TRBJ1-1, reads GAGVSQSPSNKVTEKGKDVELRCDPISGHTALYWYRQSLGQGLEFLIYFQGNSAPDKSGLPSDRFSAERTGGSVSTLTIQRTQQEDSAVYLCASSLARTLEAFFGQGTRLTVV.

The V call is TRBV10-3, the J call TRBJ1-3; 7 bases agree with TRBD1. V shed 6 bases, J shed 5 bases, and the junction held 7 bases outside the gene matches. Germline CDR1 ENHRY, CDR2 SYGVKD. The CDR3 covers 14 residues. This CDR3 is CAIRPQGSRNTIYF. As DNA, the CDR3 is TGTGCCATCAGACCACAGGGGTCCCGAAACACCATATATTTT.

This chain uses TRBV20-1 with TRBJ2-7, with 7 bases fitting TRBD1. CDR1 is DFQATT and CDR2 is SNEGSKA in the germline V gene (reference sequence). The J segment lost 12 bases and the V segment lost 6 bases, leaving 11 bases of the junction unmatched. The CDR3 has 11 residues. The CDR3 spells CSAEGTADRYF. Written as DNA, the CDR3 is TGCAGTGCGGAAGGGACAGCAGATCGGTACTTC.

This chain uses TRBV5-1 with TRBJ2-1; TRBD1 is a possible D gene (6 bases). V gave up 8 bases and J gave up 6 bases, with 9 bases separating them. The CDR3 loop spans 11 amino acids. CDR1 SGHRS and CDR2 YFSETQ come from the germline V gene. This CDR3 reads CARQGANEQFF. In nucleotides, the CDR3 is TGCGCCAGACAGGGTGCCAATGAGCAGTTCTTC.

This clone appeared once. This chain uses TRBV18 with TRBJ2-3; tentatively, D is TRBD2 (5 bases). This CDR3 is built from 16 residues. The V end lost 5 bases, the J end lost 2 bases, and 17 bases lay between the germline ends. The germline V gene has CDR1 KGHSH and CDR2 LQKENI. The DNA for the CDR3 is TGTGCCAGCTCAACCAAGATACTAGGACCCACAGATACGCAGTATTTT. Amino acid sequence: CASSTKILGPTDTQYF.

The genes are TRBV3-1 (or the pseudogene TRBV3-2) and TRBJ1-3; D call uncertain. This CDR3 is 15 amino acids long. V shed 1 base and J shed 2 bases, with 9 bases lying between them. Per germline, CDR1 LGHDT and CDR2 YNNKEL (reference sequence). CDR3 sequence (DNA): TGTGCCAGCAGCCAAGGATCGAGGGCTGGAAACACCATATATTTT. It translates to CASSQGSRAGNTIYF.

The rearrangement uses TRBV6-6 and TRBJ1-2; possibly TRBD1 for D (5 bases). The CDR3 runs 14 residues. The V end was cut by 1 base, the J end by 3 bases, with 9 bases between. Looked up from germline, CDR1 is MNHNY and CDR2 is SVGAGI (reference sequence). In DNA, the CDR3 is TGTGCCAGCAGTTACTTCAGGGAGGACTATGGCTACACCTTC. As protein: CASSYFREDYGYTF.

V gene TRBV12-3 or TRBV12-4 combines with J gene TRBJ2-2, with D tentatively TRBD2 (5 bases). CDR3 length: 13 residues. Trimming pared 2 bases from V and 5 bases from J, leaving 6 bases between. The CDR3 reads CASSLIATGELFF. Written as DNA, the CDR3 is TGTGCCAGCAGTTTAATAGCGACCGGGGAGCTGTTTTTT.

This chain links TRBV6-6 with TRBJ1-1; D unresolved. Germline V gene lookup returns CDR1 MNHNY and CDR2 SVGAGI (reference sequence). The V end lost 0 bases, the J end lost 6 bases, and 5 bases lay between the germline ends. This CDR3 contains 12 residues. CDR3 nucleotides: TGTGCCAGCAGTTACTCGACCGCTGAAGCTTTCTTT. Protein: CASSYSTAEAFF.

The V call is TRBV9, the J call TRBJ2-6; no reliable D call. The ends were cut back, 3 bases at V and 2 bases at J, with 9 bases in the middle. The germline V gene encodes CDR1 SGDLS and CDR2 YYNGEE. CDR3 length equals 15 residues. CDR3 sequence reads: CASSADKTGANVLTF. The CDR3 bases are TGTGCCAGCAGCGCCGACAAAACTGGGGCCAACGTCCTGACTTTC.

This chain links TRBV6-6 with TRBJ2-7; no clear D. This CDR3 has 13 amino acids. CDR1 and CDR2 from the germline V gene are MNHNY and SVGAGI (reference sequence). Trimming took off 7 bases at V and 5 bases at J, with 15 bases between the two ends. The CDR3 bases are TGTGCCAGCACCATCGACGATTCCGACGAGCAGTACTTC. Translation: CASTIDDSDEQYF.

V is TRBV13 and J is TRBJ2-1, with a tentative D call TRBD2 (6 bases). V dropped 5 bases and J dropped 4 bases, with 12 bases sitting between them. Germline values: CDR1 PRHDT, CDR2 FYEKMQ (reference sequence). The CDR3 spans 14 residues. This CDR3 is CASSPRDSYNEQFF. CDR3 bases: TGTGCCAGCAGCCCCCGGGACTCTTACAATGAGCAGTTCTTC. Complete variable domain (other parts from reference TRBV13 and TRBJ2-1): AAGVIQSPRHLIKEKRETATLKCYPIPRHDTVYWYQQGPGQDPQFLISFYEKMQSDKGSIPDRFSAQQFSDYHSELNMSSLELGDSALYFCASSPRDSYNEQFFGPGTRLTVL.

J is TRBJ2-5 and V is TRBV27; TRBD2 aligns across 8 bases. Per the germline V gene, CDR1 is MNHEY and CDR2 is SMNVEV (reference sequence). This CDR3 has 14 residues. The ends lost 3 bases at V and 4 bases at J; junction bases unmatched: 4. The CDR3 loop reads CASSFNGGAETQYF. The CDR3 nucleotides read TGTGCCAGCAGTTTTAACGGGGGGGCAGAGACCCAGTACTTC.

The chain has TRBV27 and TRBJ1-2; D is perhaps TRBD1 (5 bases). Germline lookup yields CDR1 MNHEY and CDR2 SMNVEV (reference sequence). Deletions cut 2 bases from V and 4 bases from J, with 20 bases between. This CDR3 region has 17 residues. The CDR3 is CASSLTGGRPISYGYTF. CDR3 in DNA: TGTGCCAGCAGTTTAACAGGTGGACGCCCGATATCCTATGGCTACACCTTC.

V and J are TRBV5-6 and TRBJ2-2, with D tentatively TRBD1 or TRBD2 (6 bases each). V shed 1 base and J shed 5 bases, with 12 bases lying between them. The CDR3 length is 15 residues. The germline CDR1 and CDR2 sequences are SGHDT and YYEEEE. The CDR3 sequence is CASSLHGGGTGELFF. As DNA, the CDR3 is TGTGCCAGCAGCTTGCATGGAGGGGGTACCGGGGAGCTGTTTTTT.

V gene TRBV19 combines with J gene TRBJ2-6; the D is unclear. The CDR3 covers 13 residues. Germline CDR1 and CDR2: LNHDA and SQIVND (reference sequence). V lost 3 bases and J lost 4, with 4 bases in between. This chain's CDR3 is CASSIRGANVLTF. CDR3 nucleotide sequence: TGTGCCAGTAGTATTCGAGGGGCCAACGTCCTGACTTTC.

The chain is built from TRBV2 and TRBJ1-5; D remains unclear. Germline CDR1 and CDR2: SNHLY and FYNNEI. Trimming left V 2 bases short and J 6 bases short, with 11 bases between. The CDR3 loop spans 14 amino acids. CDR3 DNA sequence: TGTGCCAGCAGTGAAACTTCCGGAATTCAGCCCCAGCATTTT. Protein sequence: CASSETSGIQPQHF.